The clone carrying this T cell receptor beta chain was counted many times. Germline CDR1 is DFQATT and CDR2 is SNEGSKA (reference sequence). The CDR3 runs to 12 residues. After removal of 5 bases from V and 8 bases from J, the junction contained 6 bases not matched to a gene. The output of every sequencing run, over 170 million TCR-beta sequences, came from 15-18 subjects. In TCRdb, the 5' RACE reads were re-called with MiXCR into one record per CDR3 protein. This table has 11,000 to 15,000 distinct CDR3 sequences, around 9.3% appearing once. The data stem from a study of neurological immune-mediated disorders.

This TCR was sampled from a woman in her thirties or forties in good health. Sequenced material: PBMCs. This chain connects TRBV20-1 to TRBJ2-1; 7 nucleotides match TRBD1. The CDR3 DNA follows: TGCAGTGCTGAACAGGGGTCGTATGAGCAGTTCTTC. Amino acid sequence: CSAEQGSYEQFF.